This T cell receptor (beta chain) derives from a study of shared clonotypes between healthy human individuals. Study-wide findings and caveats: Despite large depth, rarefaction showed incomplete sorted-subset sequencing. The genetic and exposure-history diversity represented was limited by few donors.

Germline assignment: CDR1 LNHNV and CDR2 YYDKDF (reference sequence). Trimming shortened V by 1 base and J by 7 bases, and 20 bases separated the two germline ends. CDR3 size: 17 residues. Naive-designated CD8 cells lacked CD45RO, were positively enriched for CCR7, and omitted terminally differentiated effector memory CD45RA+ cells. None of the donors, who were healthy HIV-negative adults, had recently had acute infections or vaccinations. Donors, without exception, were Caucasian adults residing in Nashville, Tennessee. This clone was recorded only once. The antigen is not known. TCRdb keeps only in-frame clones here, not all; method: immunoSEQ multiplex PCR. In the table there are about 2,200,000 clones, more than 85% of which are singletons.

The chain links TRBV15 to TRBJ2-1; D is perhaps TRBD1 or TRBD2 (7 bases each). Material: naive CD8+ T cells from PBMCs. The origin of this receptor is a man aged 18 to 29 in good health. Some clones in this sample may be carry-over from other donors' samples. CDR3 residues: CATSRGRSYQGGNEQFF. The CDR3 DNA is TGTGCCACCAGCAGAGGGAGAAGTTACCAGGGGGGGAATGAGCAGTTCTTC.